The rows below give T cell receptor beta chains drawn from one sample of a study of OX40 agonist ivuxolimab in advanced cancers. The protocol was immunoSEQ multiplex PCR, while the TCRdb copy is restricted to in-frame clones and leaves out a portion. The sample consists of 50,000 to 70,000 clones, approximately 86% of them appearing once. The material sequenced was CD4+ or CD8+ T cells sorted from blood, taken in a trial of the OX40 agonist ivuxolimab. These TCRs come from an adult with an advanced solid tumor such as melanoma, head and neck, liver or kidney cancer. Both conserved end residues are part of each CDR3. Each record gives: J gene, V gene, D gene, clone size, CDR3 DNA, CDR3 protein. The D gene is left open where the match is weak. Clone sizes are given selectively: once, few, many, or a class where the clone is expanded.

TRBJ2-5	TRBV18	TRBD2	-	TGTGCCAGCTCACCACCCGGGCTAGCGGGGGATCCCCAAGAGACCCAGTACTTC	CASSPPGLAGDPQETQYF
TRBJ2-3	TRBV9	-	-	TGTGCCAGCAGCGCCGGGGGCACAGATACGCAGTATTTT	CASSAGGTDTQYF
TRBJ2-7	TRBV18	-	-	TGTGCCAGCTCCTCACAGGGCACCACCTACGAGCAGTACTTC	CASSSQGTTYEQYF
TRBJ2-7	TRBV30	-	-	TGTGCCTGGAAGGACAGCCATTCCTACGAGCAGTACTTC	CAWKDSHSYEQYF
TRBJ1-1	TRBV6-1	-	once	TGTGCCAGCAGTGAAGCGGGGGATACTGAAGCTTTCTTT	CASSEAGDTEAFF
TRBJ1-2	TRBV6-1	-	-	TGTGCCAGCGGGAGGGCGGCTAACTATGGCTACACCTTC	CASGRAANYGYTF
TRBJ1-5	TRBV18	-	-	TGTGCCAGCTCACGGGGAAATAGCAATCAGCCCCAGCATTTT	CASSRGNSNQPQHF
TRBJ2-7	TRBV2	-	-	TGTGCCAGCAGTGACCCCCCGAGCTCCTACGAGCAGTACTTC	CASSDPPSSYEQYF
TRBJ1-1	TRBV7-3	-	-	TGTGCCAGCAGCTTAAGGATGAACACTGAAGCTTTCTTT	CASSLRMNTEAFF
TRBJ2-5	TRBV5-6	-	-	TGTGCCAGCAGCTTGCCTAGCCAAGAGACCCAGTACTTC	CASSLPSQETQYF
TRBJ2-1	TRBV5-1	TRBD2	-	TGCGCCAGCAGCTTGGCCGGGGGGTATGAGCAGTTCTTC	CASSLAGGYEQFF
TRBJ1-2	TRBV11-2	-	-	TGTGCCAGCAGCCCCGGACAGAACTATGGCTACACCTTC	CASSPGQNYGYTF
TRBJ2-2	TRBV5-1	-	-	TGCGCCAGCAGCTTCGAGGCCGGGGAGCTGTTTTTT	CASSFEAGELFF
TRBJ2-7	TRBV5-4	-	-	TGTGCCAGCAGCTTGCAGGCGGGACACTACGAGCAGTACTTC	CASSLQAGHYEQYF
TRBJ2-5	TRBV7-6	TRBD1	-	TGTGCCAGCAGCGGACGACACAGGGGGCGCTTCCAGTACCAAGAGACCCAGTACTTC	CASSGRHRGRFQYQETQYF
TRBJ2-5	TRBV4-3	TRBD2	-	TGCGCCAGCAGCCAATCCGGGACTAGCGTTACGGAGACCCAGTACTTC	CASSQSGTSVTETQYF
TRBJ1-1	TRBV5-4	-	-	TGTGCCAGCAGCTTGGATCAGACGGGGGGCACTGAAGCTTTCTTT	CASSLDQTGGTEAFF
TRBJ2-1	TRBV25-1	TRBD2	once	TGTGCCAGCAGTGACGGAGGACTAGCGGGAGGGCCGCCGGGGGAGCAGTTCTTC	CASSDGGLAGGPPGEQFF
TRBJ2-5	TRBV10-3	TRBD1	-	TGTGCCATCGGGTCGGGACAGGGAGTAGAGACCCAGTACTTC	CAIGSGQGVETQYF
TRBJ1-3	TRBV18	-	-	TGTGCCAGCTCACCAAAGGGAGGGGTGTCTGGAAACACCATATATTTT	CASSPKGGVSGNTIYF
TRBJ2-7	TRBV7-2	-	few	TGTGCCAGCAGCTTAGTTACGGAGCAGTACTTC	CASSLVTEQYF
TRBJ2-7	TRBV5-4	-	-	TGTGCCAGCAGCAGGAATGAGCTGGACTATATAGACGAGCAGTACTTC	CASSRNELDYIDEQYF
TRBJ2-5	TRBV7-6	TRBD2	-	TGTGCCAGCAGCTCCTCCGGGACTAGCGGTTTGGGGACCCAGTACTTC	CASSSSGTSGLGTQYF
TRBJ2-7	TRBV18	-	-	TGTGCCAGCTCACGCGGGGCCTACGAGCAGTACTTC	CASSRGAYEQYF
TRBJ2-3	TRBV29-1	-	-	TGCAGCGTTGCAAGGGCAGATACGCAGTATTTT	CSVARADTQYF
TRBJ2-1	TRBV2	-	-	TGTGCCAGCAGTGAAGAGGCTACCTATCTTTTCTTC	CASSEEATYLFF
TRBJ2-7	TRBV6-6	TRBD2	-	TGTGCCAGCACTGATAGCGGGAGGAGCTCCTACGAGCAGTACTTC	CASTDSGRSSYEQYF
TRBJ2-5	TRBV2	TRBD2	-	TGTGCCAGCAGTGAGATTAGCGGGGGGCTACAGTACTTC	CASSEISGGLQYF
TRBJ1-4	TRBV10-2	-	once	TGCGCCAGCAAGGAGACGCGCTATGAAAAACTGTTTTTT	CASKETRYEKLFF
TRBJ2-3	TRBV7-9	TRBD1	-	TGTGCCAGCAGCTTCCTGACAGGGCGGCAGGGAAACACAGATACGCAGTATTTT	CASSFLTGRQGNTDTQYF
TRBJ2-1	TRBV19	TRBD1	-	TGTGCCAGTAGTACCCGAGGCGGACAGGCCAGGCCCAATGAGCAGTTCTTC	CASSTRGGQARPNEQFF
TRBJ2-1	TRBV5-4	TRBD2	-	TGTGCCAGCAGCTTGGAACTAGCGGGGTACAATGAGCAGTTCTTC	CASSLELAGYNEQFF
TRBJ2-5	TRBV5-1	-	-	TGCGCCAGCAGCTTGGTGGCAGGCGCCCAAGAGACCCAGTACTTC	CASSLVAGAQETQYF
TRBJ2-3	TRBV19	-	once	TGTGCCAGTAGTATTGGGGGATCCTACACAGATACGCAGTATTTT	CASSIGGSYTDTQYF
TRBJ2-3	TRBV30	-	-	TGTGCCTGGAGGGAGTCTAGCGATACGCAGTATTTT	CAWRESSDTQYF
TRBJ2-5	TRBV7-2	-	-	TGTGCCAGCAGCTTAGTACAGTACCAAGAGACCCAGTACTTC	CASSLVQYQETQYF
TRBJ1-6	TRBV7-2	-	-	TGTGCCAGCAGCTTACTAAATTCACCCCTCCACTTT	CASSLLNSPLHF
TRBJ2-7	TRBV5-5	TRBD2	-	TGTGCCAGCAGCCAAGGTGCGGGACTAGCGAGCTACGAGCAGTACTTC	CASSQGAGLASYEQYF
TRBJ2-3	TRBV9	-	-	TGTGCCAGCAGCGTAGCCTCCGGGGGAGGCACAGATACGCAGTATTTT	CASSVASGGGTDTQYF
TRBJ1-2	TRBV15	-	-	TGTGCCACCAGCAGAGATCACGGACTAGTAGGTGCTGGCTACACCTTC	CATSRDHGLVGAGYTF
TRBJ1-1	TRBV6-6	TRBD1	-	TGTGCCAGCAGTTCCGGACAGGGGGACACTGAAGCTTTCTTT	CASSSGQGDTEAFF
TRBJ1-1	TRBV25-1	TRBD1	once	TGTGCCAGCAGAGGAGGCAGGGGGCCGGACACTGAAGCTTTCTTT	CASRGGRGPDTEAFF
TRBJ1-2	TRBV6-1	-	-	TGTGCCAGCACCACCTTGGGGTATGGCTACACCTTC	CASTTLGYGYTF
TRBJ1-3	TRBV5-1	TRBD1	-	TGCGCCAGCAGCTGGGACAGGGGGAACTCTGGAAACACCATATATTTT	CASSWDRGNSGNTIYF
TRBJ2-4	TRBV7-6	-	-	TGTGCCAGCAGCTTACTAGCCAGGGACCGCCAGGGAAACATTCAGTACTTC	CASSLLARDRQGNIQYF